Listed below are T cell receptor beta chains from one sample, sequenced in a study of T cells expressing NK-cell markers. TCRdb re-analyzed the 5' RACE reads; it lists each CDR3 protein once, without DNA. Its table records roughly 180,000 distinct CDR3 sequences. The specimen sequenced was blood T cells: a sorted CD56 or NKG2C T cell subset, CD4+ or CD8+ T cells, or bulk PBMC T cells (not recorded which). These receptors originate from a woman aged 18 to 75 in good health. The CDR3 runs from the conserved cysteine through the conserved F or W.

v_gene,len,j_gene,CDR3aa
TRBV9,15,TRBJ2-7,CASSVAPAHNSEQYF
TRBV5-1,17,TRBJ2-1,CASSPAGLAGGYNEQFF
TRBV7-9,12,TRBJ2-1,CASSLWDTPQFF
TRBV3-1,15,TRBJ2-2,CASSHWQGGPGELFF
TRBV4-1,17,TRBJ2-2,CASSQDLVRGITGELFF
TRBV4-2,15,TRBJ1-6,CASSQDAAWGAPLHF
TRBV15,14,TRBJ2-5,CATSRVVGAGTQYF
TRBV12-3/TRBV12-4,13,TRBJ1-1,CASSSEQGALAFF
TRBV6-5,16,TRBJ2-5,CASSYPSGRAGETQYF
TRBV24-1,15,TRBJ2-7,CATSDQDGSSYEQYF
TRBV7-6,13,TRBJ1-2,CASSLSRDYGYTF
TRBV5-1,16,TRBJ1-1,CASSLARGRMNTEAFF
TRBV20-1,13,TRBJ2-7,CSASPTGGHEQYF
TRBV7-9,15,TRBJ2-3,CASSLSGGITDTQYF
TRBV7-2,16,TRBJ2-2,CASSLVGGGGTGELFF
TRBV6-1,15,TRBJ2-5,CASSEAADSQETQYF
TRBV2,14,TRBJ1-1,CASSSAFGNTEAFF
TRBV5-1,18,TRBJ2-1,CASSPGQGVLGSYNEQFF
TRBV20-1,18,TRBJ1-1,CSARGFTGTGVLGTEAFF
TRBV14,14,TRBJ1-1,CASSRRGQNTEAFF
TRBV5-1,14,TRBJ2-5,CASQGGGSQETQYF
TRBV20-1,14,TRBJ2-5,CSAGLAGALETQYF